This T cell receptor (beta chain) came from a study of blood T cell repertoires in COVID-19. Assay: immunoSEQ multiplex PCR; the TCRdb copy retains only in-frame clones and omits some. The sample has roughly 280,000 clones, approximately 86% seen once. This clone has only a few counts. V gave up 2 bases and J gave up 5 bases; unmatched junction bases: 3. Germline CDR1 reads WNHNN; CDR2 reads SYGVQD (reference sequence). This CDR3 is 15 amino acids long. The chain joins TRBV10-1 to TRBJ2-2; 9 bases fit TRBD1. Sequencing was done on a sample of peripheral blood. The TCR was taken from a man in his thirties or forties with active or convalescent COVID-19. For the CDR3, the DNA is TGCGCCAGCAGTGAGAACAGGGGGCGGACCGGGGAGCTGTTTTTT. This sequence encodes CASSENRGRTGELFF.